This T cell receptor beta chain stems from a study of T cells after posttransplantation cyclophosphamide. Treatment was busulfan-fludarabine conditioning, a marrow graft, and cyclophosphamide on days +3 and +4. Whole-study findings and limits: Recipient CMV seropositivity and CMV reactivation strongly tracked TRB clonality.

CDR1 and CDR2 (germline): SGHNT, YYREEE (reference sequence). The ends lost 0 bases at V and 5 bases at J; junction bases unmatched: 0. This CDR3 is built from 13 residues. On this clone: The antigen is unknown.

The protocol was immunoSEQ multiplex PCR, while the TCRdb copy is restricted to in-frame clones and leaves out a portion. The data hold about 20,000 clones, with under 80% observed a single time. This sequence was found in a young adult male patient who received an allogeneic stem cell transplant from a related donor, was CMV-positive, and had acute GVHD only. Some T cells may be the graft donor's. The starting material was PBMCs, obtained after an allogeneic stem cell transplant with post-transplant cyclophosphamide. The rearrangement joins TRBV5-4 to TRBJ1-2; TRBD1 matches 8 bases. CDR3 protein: CASSLDRGYGYTF. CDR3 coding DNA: TGTGCCAGCAGCTTGGACAGGGGGTATGGCTACACCTTC.